This T cell receptor beta chain appears in the sequencing data of a study of Tregs in tolerant kidney transplant recipients. Comment on this clone: Its antigen remains unknown.

The assay was immunoSEQ multiplex PCR, and TCRdb's table has in-frame clones only and misses some. The sample lists roughly 250,000 clones, more than 65% occurring once. Unstimulated regulatory T cells (CD4+CD25+CD127-), CD4+CD25- non-regulatory cells, CD4 and CD8 cells were FACS-sorted from thawed PBMCs. Overall study findings and caveats: Expanding Tregs on activated donor B cells appeared to best identify donor-specific TCRbeta clones.

The CDR3 spans 15 residues. Germline CDR1 reads WNHNN; CDR2 reads SYGVQD (reference sequence). The V and J ends lost 3 bases and 5 bases, in that order; junction bases with no gene match: 7. The sequenced sample consisted of CD4+ T cells from blood. The chain is built from TRBV10-1 and TRBJ2-5, with TRBD1 matching 9 bases. This sequence was found in a human donor in good health. Here the CDR3 reads CASSDQTGGAETQYF. The CDR3 coding sequence is TGCGCCAGCAGTGACCAGACAGGGGGTGCGGAGACCCAGTACTTC.